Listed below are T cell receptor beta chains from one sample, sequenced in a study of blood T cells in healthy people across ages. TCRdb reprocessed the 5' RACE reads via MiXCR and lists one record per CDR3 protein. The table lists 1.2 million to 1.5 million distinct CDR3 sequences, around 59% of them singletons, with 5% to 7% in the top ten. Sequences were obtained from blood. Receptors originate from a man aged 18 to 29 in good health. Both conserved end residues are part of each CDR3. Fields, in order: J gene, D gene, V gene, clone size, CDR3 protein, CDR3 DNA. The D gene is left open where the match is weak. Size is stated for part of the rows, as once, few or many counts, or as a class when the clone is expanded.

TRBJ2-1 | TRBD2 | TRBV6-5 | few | CASSYLAGGGEQFF | TGTGCCAGCAGTTATTTAGCGGGGGGTGGCGAGCAGTTCTTC
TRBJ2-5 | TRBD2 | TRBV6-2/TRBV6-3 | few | CASSYALAGGKEETQYF | TGTGCCAGCAGTTATGCCCTAGCGGGGGGAAAGGAAGAGACCCAGTACTTC
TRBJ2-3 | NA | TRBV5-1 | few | CASSWEYEGEEGTDTQYF | TGCGCCAGCAGCTGGGAGTATGAGGGGGAAGAGGGCACAGATACGCAGTATTTT
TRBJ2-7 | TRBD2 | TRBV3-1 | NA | CACSGDLGGTYYEQYF | TGTGCCTGCAGCGGTGACCTCGGGGGGACCTACTACGAGCAGTACTTC
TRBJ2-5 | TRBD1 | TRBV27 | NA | CASSSVTGGGETQYF | TGTGCCAGCAGTTCCGTGACAGGGGGCGGGGAGACCCAGTACTTC
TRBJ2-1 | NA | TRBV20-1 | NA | CSANGHTPEQFF | TGCAGTGCAAATGGCCATACGCCTGAGCAGTTCTTC
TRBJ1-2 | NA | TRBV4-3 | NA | CASSQGPAGSYGYTF | TGCGCCAGCAGCCAAGGCCCCGCAGGCAGCTATGGCTACACCTTC
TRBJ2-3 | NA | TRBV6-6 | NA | CASSYVREGTDTQYF | TGTGCCAGCAGTTACGTCCGGGAAGGCACAGATACGCAGTATTTT
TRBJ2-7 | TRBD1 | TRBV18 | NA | CASSPEDRVSNEQYF | TGTGCCAGCTCACCTGAGGACAGGGTAAGCAACGAGCAGTACTTC
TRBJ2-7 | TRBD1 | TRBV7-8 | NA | CASSLGFHGTGYEQYF | TGTGCCAGCAGCCTTGGCTTTCACGGGACAGGCTACGAGCAGTACTTC
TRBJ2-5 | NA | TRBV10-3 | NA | CAISSTANHRETQYF | TGTGCCATCAGCTCGACAGCGAACCATCGAGAGACCCAGTACTTC
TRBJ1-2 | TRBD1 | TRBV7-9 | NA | CASSLRKKGTGDGYTF | TGTGCCAGCAGCTTAAGGAAGAAGGGGACAGGGGATGGCTACACCTTC
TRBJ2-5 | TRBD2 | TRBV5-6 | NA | CASSPAGRGQETQYF | TGTGCCAGCAGCCCAGCGGGAAGGGGCCAAGAGACCCAGTACTTC
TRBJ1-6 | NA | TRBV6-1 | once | CTSSEEGIVGRGSPLHF | TGTACCAGCAGTGAAGAGGGTATTGTCGGACGGGGTTCACCCCTCCACTTT
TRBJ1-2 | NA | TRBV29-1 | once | CSVDNRYDYGYTF | TGCAGCGTTGACAACAGGTACGACTATGGCTACACCTTC
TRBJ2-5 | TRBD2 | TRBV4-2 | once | CASSSTSGRALVPTQYF | TGTGCCAGCAGCTCAACTAGCGGGAGGGCCCTCGTTCCGACCCAGTACTTC
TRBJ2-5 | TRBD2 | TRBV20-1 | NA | CSASRVAGIETQYF | TGCAGTGCTAGTAGGGTAGCGGGGATAGAGACCCAGTACTTC
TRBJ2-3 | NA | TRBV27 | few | CASSLSDSRLHQDTQYF | TGTGCCAGCAGTTTAAGTGACAGCCGACTTCATCAAGATACGCAGTATTTT